There are many counts of the clone carrying this T cell receptor beta chain. Its antigen is unknown. Amplification of TCR beta CDR3 regions used RNA transcripts. The library came from an HTBI-primed first-round RT-PCR and a second-round multiplex PCR. TCRdb re-derived calls from the multiplex PCR reads in MiXCR, one entry per CDR3 protein. The table shows about 370,000 distinct CDR3 sequences, with roughly 18% occurring only once. The sample originates from a study of Graves' ophthalmopathy and Graves' hyperthyroidism. Study-wide findings and caveats: Distinction of ophthalmopathy from stable hyperthyroidism by a 13-signature model reached roughly 85% sensitivity and approximately 81% specificity.

CDR1 and CDR2 (germline): DFQATT, SNEGSKA (reference sequence). The CDR3 totals 11 residues. Trimming cost V 4 bases and J 1 base, with 4 bases left between them. What was sequenced was peripheral blood. J is TRBJ1-1 and V is TRBV20-1; D gene ambiguous. The clonotype comes from a woman aged 18-35 years with Graves' ophthalmopathy. CDR3 in amino acids: CSAIRNTEAFF. In DNA, the CDR3 is TGCAGTGCTATAAGGAACACTGAAGCTTTCTTT.